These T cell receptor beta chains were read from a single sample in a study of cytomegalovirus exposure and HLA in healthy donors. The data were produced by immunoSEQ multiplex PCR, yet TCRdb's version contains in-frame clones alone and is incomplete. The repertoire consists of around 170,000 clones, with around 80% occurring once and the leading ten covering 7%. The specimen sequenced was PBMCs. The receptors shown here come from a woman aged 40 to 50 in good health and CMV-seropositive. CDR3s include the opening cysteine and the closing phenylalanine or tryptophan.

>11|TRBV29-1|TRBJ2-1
CSVNAYREQFF
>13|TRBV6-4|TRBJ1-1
CASSLEGGQEAFF
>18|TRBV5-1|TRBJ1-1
CASSLEYPASVVNTEAFF
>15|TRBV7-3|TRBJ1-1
CASSPNVAHRVEAFF
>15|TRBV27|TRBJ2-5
CASRHGTSGQETQYF
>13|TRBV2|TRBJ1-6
CASSASYNSPLHF
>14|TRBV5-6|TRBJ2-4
CASSPETAKNSQYF
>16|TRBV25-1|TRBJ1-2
CASSVGTVPLDYGYTF
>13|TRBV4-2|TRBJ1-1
CASSQAGNTEAFF
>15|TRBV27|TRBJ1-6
CASSGGSSYNSPLHF
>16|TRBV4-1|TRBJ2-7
CASSQDQRGGAYEQYF
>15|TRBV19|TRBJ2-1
CASSTPPGGHNEQFF
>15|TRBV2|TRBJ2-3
CASSRAGVSTDTQYF
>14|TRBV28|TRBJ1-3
CASTPRGTGNTIYF
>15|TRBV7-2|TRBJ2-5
CASSPPGAGVETQYF
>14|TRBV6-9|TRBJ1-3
CASTRRGQAPSIYF
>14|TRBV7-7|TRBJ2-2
CASSLRGDTGELFF
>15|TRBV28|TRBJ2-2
CASSLETSGFGELFF
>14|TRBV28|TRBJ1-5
CASSLRSSNQPQHF
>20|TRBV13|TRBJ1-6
CASSFGGARHSSSYNSPLHF
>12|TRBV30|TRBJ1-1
CAWSVSRTEAFF
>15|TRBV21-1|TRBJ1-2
CASSKGERAALSYTF
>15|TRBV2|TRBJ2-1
CASSELAGGTREQFF
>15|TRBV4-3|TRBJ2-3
CASSPGTGSKDTQYF
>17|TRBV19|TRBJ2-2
CASSTPFPGVGTGELFF
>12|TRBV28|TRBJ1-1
CASSSGNPKAFF
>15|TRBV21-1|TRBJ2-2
CASQNIDRNTGELFF
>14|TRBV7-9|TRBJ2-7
CASSPTSGGAEQYF
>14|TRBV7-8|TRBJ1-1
CASRIDRVNTEAFF
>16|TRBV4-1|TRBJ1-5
CASSQESGGGNQPQHF
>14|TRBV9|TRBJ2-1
CASSVRTGEYEQFF
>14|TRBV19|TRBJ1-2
CATRRDRGPYGYTF
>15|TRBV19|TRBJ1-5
CASSGRRGSNQPQHF
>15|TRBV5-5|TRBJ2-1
CASSPRLAGEDEQFF
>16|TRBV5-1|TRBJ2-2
CASSSGTSTNTGELFF
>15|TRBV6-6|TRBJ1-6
CASRTTGGGNSPLHF
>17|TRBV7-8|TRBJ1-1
CASTTQPGTQMNTEAFF
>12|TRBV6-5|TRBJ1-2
CASRDRGWGYTF
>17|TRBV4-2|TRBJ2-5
CASSQQYRRGGQETQYF
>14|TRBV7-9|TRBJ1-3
CASSSEGTRNTIYF
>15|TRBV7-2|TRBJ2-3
CASSDPERGGGISGF
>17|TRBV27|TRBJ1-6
CASSPLRGLVGNSPLHF
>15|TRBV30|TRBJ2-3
CAWSPKRGGTDTQYF
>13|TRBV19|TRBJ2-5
CASSIGQEETQYF
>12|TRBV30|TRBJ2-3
CAWSVLRDTQYF
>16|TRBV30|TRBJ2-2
CAWSVRGQGNTGELFF
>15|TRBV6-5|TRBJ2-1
CASSSGTSVNNEQFF
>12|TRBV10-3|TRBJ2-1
CATTTSGNEQFF
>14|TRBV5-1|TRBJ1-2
CASSHLDRAYGYTF
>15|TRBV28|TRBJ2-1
CASRHSGGDYNEQFF
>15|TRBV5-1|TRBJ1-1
CASSLLTTMNTEAFF
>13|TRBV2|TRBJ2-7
CASSETRTYEQYF
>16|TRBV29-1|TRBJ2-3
CSVRSGLAGGTDTQYF
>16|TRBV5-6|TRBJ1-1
CASSFFSGQTNTEAFF
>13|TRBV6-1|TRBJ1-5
CASKDFAGQPQHF